Below are 32 T cell receptor beta chains sequenced from a single sample in a study of graft-versus-host responses after intestinal transplantation. The protocol was immunoSEQ multiplex PCR, while the TCRdb copy is restricted to in-frame clones and leaves out a portion. The sample has 140,000 or so clones; nearly 95% are singletons. What these receptors recognize is not known. The source material was unstimulated CD4+ T cells sorted from spleen or lymph node cells, sampled before intestinal transplant. The source is a human donor who received an intestinal transplant.

The count of this clone is one. This chain connects TRBV10-1 to TRBJ2-2, with D perhaps matching TRBD1 or TRBD2 (6 bases each). Looked up from germline, CDR1 is WNHNN and CDR2 is SYGVQD (reference sequence). V lost 5 bases, J lost 2 bases, and 18 bases lay in between. CDR3 length: 17 amino acids. CDR3 bases: TGCGCCAGCAGTAGGGAGCCGGGGGCCCCAAACACCGGGGAGCTGTTTTTT. Residues: CASSREPGAPNTGELFF.

The V gene is TRBV5-1, the J gene TRBJ2-3, with D uncertain. Trimming shortened V by 1 base and J by 4 bases, and 13 bases separated the two germline ends. Germline V gene lookup returns CDR1 SGHRS and CDR2 YFSETQ. The CDR3 spans 15 residues. This CDR3 is CASSLRGGMPDTQYF. The CDR3 bases are TGCGCCAGCAGCTTGCGTGGTGGTATGCCAGATACGCAGTATTTT.

This rearrangement joins TRBV7-2 to TRBJ2-7; weak D call: TRBD2 (7 bases). The CDR3 is 14 amino acids. Germline V gene data show CDR1 as SGHTA and CDR2 as FQGNSA. Between the trimmed V and J ends, which lost 2 bases and 6 bases, there was a span of 14 bases. The CDR3: CASSLLRGPVEQYF. DNA for the CDR3: TGTGCCAGCAGCTTATTGCGGGGGCCGGTCGAGCAGTACTTC.

This chain joins TRBV11-2 and TRBJ2-4; D remains ambiguous. Germline loops: CDR1 SGHAT, CDR2 FQNNGV. V was pared by 5 bases and J by 2 bases, with 13 bases between. This CDR3 has 15 amino acids. CDR3 sequence (DNA): TGTGCCAGCAGCCCCAGCCGGCGGACCAAAAACATTCAGTACTTC. Translated, it gives CASSPSRRTKNIQYF. The full variable domain, in which reference TRBV11-2 and TRBJ2-4 provide the parts outside the CDR3, is EAGVAQSPRYKIIEKRQSVAFWCNPISGHATLYWYQQILGQGPKLLIQFQNNGVVDDSQLPKDRFSAERLKGVDSTLKIQPAKLEDSAVYLCASSPSRRTKNIQYFGAGTRLSVL.

V is TRBV7-9 and J is TRBJ2-7; D is unresolved. There are 15 residues in the CDR3. CDR1 is SEHNR and CDR2 is FQNEAQ in the germline V gene (reference sequence). V was pared by 2 bases and J by 0 bases, with 11 bases between. The CDR3 nucleotides are TGTGCCAGCAGCTTACGAGACGTGGGCTCCTACGAGCAGTACTTC. Amino acid sequence: CASSLRDVGSYEQYF.

V is TRBV11-1 and J is TRBJ1-2; D remains unclear. Germline V gene sequence: CDR1 SGHAT, CDR2 FQDESV (reference sequence). Trimming removed 3 bases at V and 0 bases at J, with 11 bases between. CDR3 size: 15 residues. The CDR3 DNA sequence: TGTGCCAGCAGCTTGTCAGGAGCTGCTAACTATGGCTACACCTTC. The encoded protein is CASSLSGAANYGYTF.

The chain has TRBV27 and TRBJ1-1; D gene uncertain. The CDR3 consists of 13 residues. Germline assignment: CDR1 MNHEY and CDR2 SMNVEV (reference sequence). V lost 5 bases to trimming and J lost 4 bases, with 11 bases between them. CDR3 loop: CASSPYQVTEAFF. The CDR3 DNA sequence: TGTGCCAGCAGTCCTTATCAGGTCACTGAAGCTTTCTTT.

The chain recombines TRBV6-1 with TRBJ1-2; possible D gene TRBD1, 5 bases. The V and J ends lost 5 bases and 4 bases respectively, with 5 bases between them. Germline CDR1 reads MNHNS; CDR2 reads SASEGT. The CDR3 covers 11 residues. The CDR3, as DNA: TGTGCCAGCAGTCAGGGCTATGGCTACACCTTC. Translated: CASSQGYGYTF.

The gene calls are TRBV15 and TRBJ1-2; 9 bases match TRBD1. The CDR3 runs to 16 residues. The germline V gene has CDR1 LNHNV and CDR2 YYDKDF (reference sequence). Germline trimming cut 1 base from V and 7 bases from J; bases unmatched to any gene: 10. The CDR3, as DNA: TGTGCCACCAGCAGAGGCTTGAAACAGGGGGCGGGTGGCTACACCTTC. Protein: CATSRGLKQGAGGYTF.

V gene TRBV7-6 combines with J gene TRBJ2-3, with D perhaps TRBD1 or TRBD2 (5 bases each). Per the germline V gene, CDR1 is SGHVS and CDR2 is FNYEAQ. The CDR3 is made up of 19 amino acids. The V end lost 2 bases, the J end lost 3 bases, and 24 bases lay between the germline ends. CDR3 DNA sequence: TGTGCCAGCAGCTTACCGGAGGTTCAACGGGGCAAAGCGACAGATACGCAGTATTTT. The encoded protein is CASSLPEVQRGKATDTQYF.

In this sample, this clone turned up once. The V gene is TRBV28, the J gene TRBJ1-6; no firm D call. Germline V gene lookup returns CDR1 MDHEN and CDR2 SYDVKM. Trimming removed 3 bases from V and 0 bases from J, with 12 bases in between. This CDR3 has 17 residues. CDR3 in amino acids: CASSLSGRSSYNSPLHF. The CDR3 bases are TGTGCCAGCAGTTTGTCTGGCAGGAGCTCCTATAATTCACCCCTCCACTTT.

The J gene is TRBJ2-7, the V gene TRBV29-1, with TRBD1 matching 10 bases. Germline V gene data show CDR1 as SQVTM and CDR2 as ANQGSEA. The V gene end was trimmed by 4 bases and the J gene end by 1 base; junction bases not matched to a gene: 4. There are 14 residues in the CDR3. The CDR3 region has the DNA TGCAGCGTTGCTGACAGGGGGCCGTCCTACGAGCAGTACTTC. Its protein is CSVADRGPSYEQYF.

The chain is built from TRBV21-1 and TRBJ2-5; no DNA check was done on the table's D call, TRBD1. TRBV21-1 is annotated as a pseudogene. This CDR3 is built from 16 residues. This chain's CDR3 is CASSTWDRGTEETQYF. In DNA, the CDR3 is TGTGCCAGCAGCACCTGGGACAGGGGGACTGAAGAGACCCAGTACTTC.

The chain employs TRBV5-1 and TRBJ1-2, with a weak D call TRBD1 (5 bases). Germline V lookup: CDR1 SGHRS, CDR2 YFSETQ. The CDR3 length is 16 residues. Trimming shortened V by 0 bases and J by 2 bases, and 14 bases separated the two germline ends. The CDR3 nucleotides are TGCGCCAGCAGCTTGGCGGCAGGGCGGTGGAACTATGGCTACACCTTC. Its translation is CASSLAAGRWNYGYTF.

This rearrangement joins TRBV4-3 to TRBJ1-3; perhaps TRBD1 as D (6 bases). The germline V gene has CDR1 LGHNA and CDR2 YSLEER. Trimming pared 2 bases from V and 6 bases from J, leaving 14 bases between. This CDR3 region has 15 residues. The CDR3 loop is CASSQRSGTLNTIYF. DNA for the CDR3: TGCGCCAGCAGCCAAAGGTCCGGGACATTAAACACCATATATTTT.

On this clone itself: At the DNA level, this CDR3 is encoded by other sequences in the same sample as well. V and J are TRBV11-2 and TRBJ1-1; D unresolved. The CDR3 is 14 residues long. V lost 1 base and J lost 1, with 7 bases in between. The germline V gene has CDR1 SGHAT and CDR2 FQNNGV. The CDR3 reads CASSLAPGNTEAFF. As DNA, the CDR3 is TGTGCCAGCAGCTTAGCACCCGGGAACACTGAAGCTTTCTTT.

This chain uses TRBV28 with TRBJ1-5; D not certain. Germline CDR1 reads MDHEN; CDR2 reads SYDVKM. Trimming took off 6 bases at V and 0 bases at J, with 12 bases between the two ends. The CDR3 loop spans 15 amino acids. The CDR3 region is CASSVNLDSNQPQHF. The CDR3 DNA sequence: TGTGCCAGCAGCGTGAATCTTGATAGCAATCAGCCCCAGCATTTT.

This clone was counted once. This chain links TRBV5-1 with TRBJ1-2, with TRBD1 as a possible D gene (5 bases). V was shortened by 6 bases and J by 6 bases, with 21 bases between the two germline ends. The CDR3 totals 15 residues. CDR1 and CDR2 from the germline V gene are SGHRS and YFSETQ. The CDR3 here is CASTREQGQFDGYTF. The CDR3 nucleotides are TGCGCCAGCACCAGGGAGCAGGGCCAGTTCGATGGCTACACCTTC.

V gene TRBV27 combines with J gene TRBJ1-2; 8 nucleotides align to TRBD1. Germline CDR1 and CDR2: MNHEY and SMNVEV (reference sequence). V dropped 3 bases and J dropped 3; count of bases not matched to a gene: 6. This CDR3 has 15 residues. The CDR3 is CASSLAGTGDYGYTF. The CDR3 DNA sequence: TGTGCCAGCAGTTTGGCCGGGACAGGCGACTATGGCTACACCTTC.

CDR3 bases: TGCGCCAGCAAGGGAAGAACCGGGGAGCTGTTTTTT. Its protein is CASKGRTGELFF. V usage is TRBV10-2 and J usage is TRBJ2-2, with no clear D. The CDR3 sequence is 12 residues long. CDR1 WSHSY and CDR2 SAAADI come from the germline V gene. V dropped 7 bases and J dropped 5 bases, with 8 bases sitting between them.

The chain links TRBV9 to TRBJ2-5, with 9 bases matching TRBD1. Trimming at V came to 4 bases and at J to 1 base, leaving 2 bases not matched to a gene. Germline lookup yields CDR1 SGDLS and CDR2 YYNGEE. CDR3 length equals 14 residues. The CDR3 sequence is CASSSGQGQETQYF. The CDR3 region has the DNA TGTGCCAGCAGCTCGGGACAGGGCCAAGAGACCCAGTACTTC.

The chain is built from TRBV10-1 and TRBJ2-2; D remains ambiguous. V was clipped by 4 bases and J by 7 bases, with 10 bases between them. Germline V gives CDR1 WNHNN, CDR2 SYGVQD (reference sequence). The CDR3 has 13 residues. The CDR3 sequence is CASSALGLGELFF. CDR3 sequence (DNA): TGCGCCAGCAGTGCGCTCGGCCTCGGGGAGCTGTTTTTT.

This sequence joins TRBV21-1 and TRBJ2-7; the table's D call of TRBD1 was not tested on the DNA. TRBV21-1 is reported as a pseudogene. This CDR3 has 13 amino acids. CDR3 sequence: CASRGTERHEQYF. The DNA of the CDR3 is TGTGCCAGCAGGGGGACAGAAAGACACGAGCAGTACTTC.

This rearrangement joins TRBV14 to TRBJ1-2, with no clear D. Trimming stripped 0 bases from V and 6 bases from J, with 17 bases between. The CDR3 totals 16 residues. Germline-derived CDR1 and CDR2 are SGHDN and FVKESK. CDR3 in DNA: TGTGCCAGCAGCCAAGATCTCGCTAGGGTAAAGAATGGCTACACCTTC. Amino acids: CASSQDLARVKNGYTF.

A single count supports this clone. The chain employs TRBV7-2 and TRBJ2-7; 13 bases match TRBD2. CDR1 SGHTA and CDR2 FQGNSA come from the germline V gene. V shed 3 bases and J 7 bases; nucleotides not matched to a gene: 6. The CDR3 spans 15 residues. The CDR3 nucleotides are TGTGCCAGCAGCTTTCGACTAGCGGGAGGAGGGGAGCAGTACTTC. Protein sequence: CASSFRLAGGGEQYF.

The V and J genes are TRBV7-2 and TRBJ2-1; D gene unclear. V shed 1 base and J shed 5 bases, with 6 bases lying between them. Germline lookup yields CDR1 SGHTA and CDR2 FQGNSA. The CDR3 contains 13 residues. The CDR3 here is CASSLDRNNEQFF. The CDR3 bases are TGTGCCAGCAGCTTAGACAGAAACAATGAGCAGTTCTTC.

This chain's CDR3 is CASSFPPGELFF. CDR3 nucleotide sequence: TGCGCCAGCAGCTTTCCTCCGGGGGAGCTGTTTTTT. This chain links TRBV5-1 with TRBJ2-2; D uncertain. The V gene's germline CDR1 is SGHRS and CDR2 YFSETQ. Trimming removed 2 bases from V and 8 bases from J, with 7 bases in between. This CDR3 contains 12 residues.

To note about this clone: Other DNA sequences in this specimen translate into the identical CDR3. The V call is TRBV19, the J call TRBJ1-5; the D is unclear. Germline CDR1 and CDR2: LNHDA and SQIVND (reference sequence). V was trimmed by 6 bases and J by 1 base, leaving 13 bases between them. The CDR3 is 15 residues long. DNA of the CDR3: TGTGCCAGTAGCCCCCGGGCAGCCAGCAATCAGCCCCAGCATTTT. Protein: CASSPRAASNQPQHF.

The V call is TRBV30, the J call TRBJ1-5; weak D call: TRBD1 (5 bases). The germline CDR1 and CDR2 sequences are GTSNPN and SVGIG (reference sequence). CDR3 size: 12 residues. Trimming took off 3 bases at V and 6 bases at J, with 9 bases between the two ends. CDR3 residues: CAWSPGTQPQHF. Written as DNA, the CDR3 is TGTGCCTGGAGCCCCGGGACTCAGCCCCAGCATTTT. The full variable domain, its missing parts supplied by reference TRBV30 and TRBJ1-5, is SQTIHQWPATLVQPVGSPLSLECTVEGTSNPNLYWYRQAAGRGLQLLFYSVGIGQISSEVPQNLSASRPQDRQFILSSKKLLLSDSGFYLCAWSPGTQPQHFGDGTRLSIL.

The V call is TRBV5-1, the J call TRBJ2-3; 9 nucleotides agree with TRBD1. From germline, CDR1 is SGHRS and CDR2 YFSETQ. V lost 2 bases to trimming and J lost 4 bases; unmatched junction nucleotides: 5. This CDR3 has 15 residues. The CDR3 protein is CASSLGTGNPDTQYF. The CDR3 DNA is TGCGCCAGCAGCTTAGGGACAGGGAACCCAGATACGCAGTATTTT. The whole variable domain, filled in from reference TRBV5-1 and TRBJ2-3, reads KAGVTQTPRYLIKTRGQQVTLSCSPISGHRSVSWYQQTPGQGLQFLFEYFSETQRNKGNFPGRFSGRQFSNSRSEMNVSTLELGDSALYLCASSLGTGNPDTQYFGPGTRLTVL.

The chain joins TRBV19 to TRBJ2-1; D is tentatively TRBD1 or TRBD2 (5 bases each). The ends were cut back, 6 bases at V and 4 bases at J, with 25 bases in the middle. Per the germline V gene, CDR1 is LNHDA and CDR2 is SQIVND (reference sequence). This CDR3 comprises 18 residues. In DNA form, the CDR3 reads TGTGCCAGTAGCCTCGTTTATACGGGACCCTTGGGATACAATGAGCAGTTCTTC. It codes for CASSLVYTGPLGYNEQFF.

This sequence joins TRBV7-8 and TRBJ2-7; D is possibly TRBD1 (6 bases). V dropped 5 bases and J dropped 2 bases, with 22 bases sitting between them. This CDR3 comprises 17 residues. CDR1 is SGHVS, CDR2 FQNEAQ, per germline. The CDR3 region is CASSRGISGTATYEQYF. CDR3 bases: TGTGCCAGCAGCAGGGGGATATCCGGGACCGCCACCTACGAGCAGTACTTC. The full variable domain, in which reference TRBV7-8 and TRBJ2-7 provide the parts outside the CDR3, is GAGVSQSPRYKVAKRGQDVALRCDPISGHVSLFWYQQALGQGPEFLTYFQNEAQLDKSGLPSDRFFAERPEGSVSTLKIQRTQQEDSAVYLCASSRGISGTATYEQYFGPGTRLTVT.